Below are 21 T cell receptor beta chains sequenced from a single sample in a study of response to subunit inactivated influenza vaccine. Using its own MiXCR run on the RT-PCR reads, TCRdb lists one record per CDR3 protein. The table includes about 570,000 distinct CDR3 sequences, about 10% detected once. The sample was PBMCs from blood, taken on the day of vaccination. The receptors here all came from a man between 50 and 59 years old who received an inactivated influenza vaccine.

This clonotype was observed a few times. V and J are TRBV20-1 and TRBJ1-5; D is perhaps TRBD1 (6 bases). V shed 1 base and J shed 6 bases, with 16 bases lying between them. Germline V gene sequence: CDR1 DFQATT, CDR2 SNEGSKA (reference sequence). The CDR3 is made up of 15 amino acids. CDR3 coding DNA: TGCAGTGCTAGAGGCGGATCAGGGGCCATTCAGCCCCAGCATTTT. Protein sequence: CSARGGSGAIQPQHF.

In this sample, this clonotype turned up a few times. The CDR3 loop is CASGWGGSVNNEQFF. The CDR3 DNA is TGTGCTAGTGGTTGGGGCGGGAGTGTCAACAATGAGCAGTTCTTC. The chain combines TRBV12-5 with TRBJ2-1; 7 bases match TRBD2. Per the germline V gene, CDR1 is LGHNT and CDR2 is FRNRAP. V dropped 4 bases and J dropped 5; count of bases not matched to a gene: 8. This CDR3 is built from 15 residues.

The chain uses TRBV5-6 and TRBJ2-3; 9 nucleotides align to TRBD2. This CDR3 has 16 amino acids. Germline V gene data show CDR1 as SGHDT and CDR2 as YYEEEE. The V and J ends lost 1 base and 3 bases, in that order; junction bases with no gene match: 6. CDR3 in amino acids: CASSLSLSGSTDTQYF. The DNA of the CDR3 is TGTGCCAGCAGCTTGAGTCTTAGCGGGAGTACAGATACGCAGTATTTT.

Only a few counts were recorded for this clonotype. This CDR3 is CASSPGRTSTDTQYF. In DNA form, the CDR3 reads TGTGCCAGCAGCCCTGGTCGGACTAGCACAGATACGCAGTATTTT. The chain couples TRBV7-3 to TRBJ2-3; the D gene is possibly TRBD2 (5 bases). Germline V gives CDR1 SGHTA, CDR2 FQGTGA. The CDR3 consists of 15 residues. V was clipped by 5 bases and J by 0 bases, with 12 bases between them.

This chain connects TRBV7-2 to TRBJ2-1; 8 bases map to TRBD2. Looked up from germline, CDR1 is SGHTA and CDR2 is FQGNSA. The CDR3 sequence is 16 residues long. Trimming took 2 bases from V and 5 from J; bases not matched to a gene: 8. The CDR3 sequence is CASSLLIRGGNNEQFF. The CDR3 coding sequence is TGTGCCAGCAGCTTATTGATCCGGGGGGGGAACAATGAGCAGTTCTTC.

The table lists this clonotype with a few counts. V is TRBV29-1 and J is TRBJ1-6; no definite D call. The CDR3 runs 14 residues. V was shortened by 3 bases and J by 0 bases, with 6 bases between the two germline ends. Germline assignment: CDR1 SQVTM and CDR2 ANQGSEA. CDR3 in DNA: TGCAGCGTTGATTGGAGCTCCTATAATTCACCCCTCCACTTT. Translating it yields CSVDWSSYNSPLHF.

By its share, this clonotype is medium-sized. J is TRBJ1-1 and V is TRBV3-1; the D gene is possibly TRBD1 (6 bases). From germline, CDR1 is LGHDT and CDR2 YNNKEL (reference sequence). Trimming pared 1 base from V and 1 base from J, leaving 25 bases between. This CDR3 is built from 20 residues. The CDR3 region is CASSQGVQGYNAAGNTEAFF. The CDR3 nucleotides read TGTGCCAGCAGCCAAGGGGTCCAGGGGTATAATGCTGCGGGGAACACTGAAGCTTTCTTT.

The chain employs TRBV18 and TRBJ1-3, with D tentatively TRBD1 (5 bases). The CDR3 length is 15 residues. Trimming left V 1 base short and J 2 bases short, with 9 bases between. From germline, CDR1 is KGHSH and CDR2 LQKENI. The CDR3 DNA reads TGTGCCAGCTCACCACGCGAAGGGGCTGGAAACACCATATATTTT. Its protein is CASSPREGAGNTIYF.

This clonotype was observed a handful of times. V usage is TRBV6-1 and J usage is TRBJ1-5; D ambiguous. The CDR3 spans 15 residues. V was pared by 3 bases and J by 2 bases, with 11 bases between. Germline values: CDR1 MNHNS, CDR2 SASEGT. The CDR3 region is CASSDFLAGNQPQHF. CDR3 in DNA: TGTGCCAGCAGTGATTTCCTGGCGGGCAATCAGCCCCAGCATTTT.

This clonotype was counted only a few times. This chain connects TRBV6-2 or TRBV6-3 to TRBJ2-7; the D is unclear. The CDR3 has 13 residues. V lost 0 bases to trimming and J lost 5 bases, with 8 bases between them. Looked up from germline, CDR1 is MNHEY and CDR2 is SVGEGT. The CDR3 reads CASSYSQAHEQYF. CDR3 DNA sequence: TGTGCCAGCAGTTACTCGCAGGCCCACGAGCAGTACTTC.

Concerning this clonotype itself: This may be a read error, as it is one base from a much larger clone. This chain uses TRBV7-2 with TRBJ2-7; 8 bases agree with TRBD1. The CDR3 is 13 residues long. V was pared by 6 bases and J by 3 bases, with 4 bases of the junction left unmatched. Germline loops: CDR1 SGHTA, CDR2 FQGNSA. The CDR3 nucleotides are TGTGCCAGCAGTCAACAGGGGGGCTACGAGCAGTACTTC. Protein sequence: CASSQQGGYEQYF.

This clonotype was counted a few times. The V gene is TRBV6-5, the J gene TRBJ1-1; D remains ambiguous. The V end was cut by 6 bases, the J end by 2 bases, with 4 bases between. This CDR3 has 11 residues. Germline CDR1 reads MNHEY; CDR2 reads SVGAGI. CDR3 sequence: CASSTNTEAFF. CDR3 in DNA: TGTGCCAGCAGCACTAACACTGAAGCTTTCTTT.

This clonotype has ten or more counts. The rearrangement links TRBV6-2 or TRBV6-3 to TRBJ2-2; 7 nucleotides agree with TRBD2. The CDR3 length is 16 residues. The J segment lost 9 bases and the V segment lost 8 bases, leaving 18 bases of the junction unmatched. CDR1 is MNHEY, CDR2 SVGEGT, per germline. The CDR3 sequence: CASRPVSGFVVRELFF. DNA for the CDR3: TGTGCCAGCCGACCCGTTAGCGGGTTTGTGGTTCGGGAGCTGTTTTTT.

In its sample, this clonotype was seen a few times. The chain has TRBV20-1 and TRBJ1-2; D gene ambiguous. The germline CDR1 and CDR2 sequences are DFQATT and SNEGSKA (reference sequence). The CDR3 is 12 residues long. The ends were cut back, 1 base at V and 4 bases at J, with 7 bases in the middle. CDR3 DNA sequence: TGCAGTGCTAGAGCCCCTCCCTATGGCTACACCTTC. It specifies CSARAPPYGYTF.

The chain links TRBV10-3 to TRBJ2-7; tentative D call: TRBD2 (6 bases). CDR3 length: 17 residues. Germline CDR1 ENHRY, CDR2 SYGVKD. The germline V and J ends were trimmed by 6 bases and 2 bases, with 23 bases remaining between them. CDR3 in amino acids: CAISGTRRASETYEQYF. The CDR3 DNA sequence: TGTGCCATCAGCGGCACCCGGCGGGCTAGCGAGACCTACGAGCAGTACTTC.

The sample holds a few counts of this clonotype. V usage is TRBV24-1 and J usage is TRBJ2-2, with D tentatively TRBD2 (5 bases). V lost 12 bases and J lost 4, with 17 bases in between. In germline, CDR1 is KGHDR, CDR2 SFDVKD. The CDR3 runs 14 residues. CDR3 in DNA: TGTGCCTCCTCCAATAGCGATGTCACCGGGGAGCTGTTTTTT. Its translation is CASSNSDVTGELFF.

This clonotype was counted at least ten times. The junction shows a germline mismatch at one end, possibly a read error. The rearrangement uses TRBV28 and TRBJ1-4; a weak D match, TRBD1 (6 bases). Germline V gene data show CDR1 as MDHEN and CDR2 as SYDVKM. The CDR3 runs 13 residues. The CDR3 reads CASSLGGADSNVF. The DNA of the CDR3 is TGTGCCAGCAGTTTGGGGGGAGCGGACAGTAATGTTTTT.

This clonotype was seen only once. The rearrangement joins TRBV20-1 to TRBJ1-2; TRBD1 agrees at 8 bases. The CDR3 is 15 amino acids. Unmatched junction bases numbered 8, after V lost 0 bases and J lost 5 bases. Germline assignment: CDR1 DFQATT and CDR2 SNEGSKA (reference sequence). The CDR3: CSARDSVQGGYGYTF. The CDR3 DNA reads TGCAGTGCTAGAGATTCCGTACAGGGGGGGTATGGCTACACCTTC.

This clonotype came up many times. V usage is TRBV29-1 and J usage is TRBJ2-7, with D tentatively TRBD1 (5 bases). Trimming pared 0 bases from V and 5 bases from J, leaving 20 bases between. The CDR3 loop spans 16 amino acids. Germline V CDR1 and CDR2: SQVTM, ANQGSEA. The CDR3 spells CSVEDLVGSGKNEQYF. As DNA, the CDR3 is TGCAGCGTTGAAGATCTTGTTGGGTCAGGGAAGAACGAGCAGTACTTC.

V is TRBV7-8 and J is TRBJ1-5; D is uncertain. Per the germline V gene, CDR1 is SGHVS and CDR2 is FQNEAQ. The CDR3 length is 19 residues. V was shortened by 1 base and J by 0 bases, with 19 bases between the two germline ends. CDR3 sequence: CASSLGPVLHPYSNQPQHF. The CDR3 DNA follows: TGTGCCAGCAGCTTAGGTCCAGTACTTCATCCTTATAGCAATCAGCCCCAGCATTTT.

This clonotype has only a few counts. This chain joins TRBV6-1 and TRBJ1-3; tentatively, D is TRBD1 (5 bases). Trimming shortened V by 6 bases and J by 0 bases, and 9 bases separated the two germline ends. The germline CDR1 and CDR2 sequences are MNHNS and SASEGT. This CDR3 contains 14 residues. The DNA for the CDR3 is TGTGCCAGCAGAGGGGACTACTCTGGAAACACCATATATTTT. As protein: CASRGDYSGNTIYF.